These 22 T cell receptor beta chains came from one sample sequenced in a study of T cell repertoires in cytomegalovirus infection. From the reads, TCRdb called clonotypes with MiXCR, one entry per CDR3 protein. The sample lists around 340,000 distinct CDR3 sequences; under 35% were seen once. These receptors' targets are unknown. The material was cultured PBMCs, obtained from culture after CMV antigen stimulation. The receptor set was obtained from a human donor in good health (CMV status not recorded). Some clones in this sample may be carry-over from other donors' samples.

The chain links TRBV4-3 to TRBJ2-1; 9 bases agree with TRBD2. V lost 5 bases to trimming and J lost 2 bases; unmatched junction nucleotides: 10. The CDR3 sequence is 17 residues long. CDR1 LGHNA and CDR2 YSLEER come from the germline V gene. The CDR3 DNA reads TGCGCCAGCAGCTCTATTTTACGGACTAGCGCCTACAATGAGCAGTTCTTC. Encoded protein: CASSSILRTSAYNEQFF.

In the case of this clonotype: One end of the junction is discordant with germline, which a read error may explain. This chain joins TRBV4-1 and TRBJ1-1, with TRBD1 matching over 11 bases. CDR3 length equals 13 residues. The germline V gene has CDR1 MGHRA and CDR2 YSYEKL. The CDR3 DNA reads as TGTGCCAGCAGCCAAGGGACAGGGGGTGAAGCTTTCTTT. Translated: CASSQGTGGEAFF.

This clonotype appeared a few times. The gene calls are TRBV18 and TRBJ2-3; D possibly corresponds to TRBD2 (6 bases). The CDR3 spans 14 residues. The germline V gene has CDR1 KGHSH and CDR2 LQKENI. V was pared by 3 bases and J by 2 bases, with 9 bases between. The chain's CDR3 is CASSPGLDTDTQYF. The CDR3 nucleotides are TGTGCCAGCTCACCGGGACTCGACACAGATACGCAGTATTTT.

The gene calls are TRBV7-9 and TRBJ2-7; D unresolved. Trimming left V 5 bases short and J 2 bases short, with 7 bases between. The length of the CDR3 is 12 residues. From germline, CDR1 is SEHNR and CDR2 FQNEAQ (reference sequence). CDR3 coding DNA: TGTGCCAGCAGCCCGGACGCCTACGAGCAGTACTTC. This encodes CASSPDAYEQYF.

In its sample, this clonotype was seen a few times. The chain couples TRBV6-1 to TRBJ2-7; TRBD2 is a possible D gene (5 bases). The CDR3 covers 15 residues. The germline V gene encodes CDR1 MNHNS and CDR2 SASEGT. Deletions cut 3 bases from V and 0 bases from J, with 12 bases between. The CDR3 protein is CASSERLARSYEQYF. CDR3 nucleotides: TGTGCCAGCAGTGAGCGGCTAGCACGCTCCTACGAGCAGTACTTC.

The chain has TRBV28 and TRBJ2-3; TRBD2 aligns across 13 bases. The ends lost 10 bases at V and 6 bases at J; junction bases unmatched: 4. Germline loops: CDR1 MDHEN, CDR2 SYDVKM. This CDR3 is built from 13 residues. CDR3 nucleotide sequence: TGTGCCACCACTAGCGGGAGGGACGATACGCAGTATTTT. Amino acids: CATTSGRDDTQYF.

This clonotype came up a few times. J is TRBJ1-1 and V is TRBV15; a possible D gene is TRBD1 (5 bases). Germline V gives CDR1 LNHNV, CDR2 YYDKDF (reference sequence). There are 13 residues in the CDR3. V was trimmed by 3 bases and J by 1 base, leaving 6 bases between them. The CDR3: CATSSQGNTEAFF. As DNA, the CDR3 is TGTGCCACCAGCAGCCAGGGGAACACTGAAGCTTTCTTT.

This clonotype was seen only once. This chain joins TRBV27 and TRBJ1-2, with D tentatively TRBD1 (5 bases). From germline, CDR1 is MNHEY and CDR2 SMNVEV (reference sequence). CDR3 length equals 13 residues. V gave up 5 bases and J gave up 6 bases, with 13 bases separating them. CDR3: CASSREGVNGYTF. The CDR3, as DNA: TGTGCCAGCAGTCGCGAAGGGGTCAATGGCTACACCTTC.

The V and J genes are TRBV5-4 and TRBJ2-1, with 8 bases identical to TRBD2. The V segment lost 3 bases and the J segment 2 bases; nucleotides outside the gene matches: 19. Germline V gives CDR1 SGHNT, CDR2 YYREEE (reference sequence). CDR3 length equals 20 residues. The CDR3 DNA sequence: TGTGCCAGCAGCTCGAAAGCGGGAGTGAGCTTGCATCTGCCCTACAATGAGCAGTTCTTC. Translation: CASSSKAGVSLHLPYNEQFF.

The chain employs TRBV27 and TRBJ2-2; D uncertain. Trimming took 6 bases from V and 2 from J, leaving 7 bases between them. The V gene's germline CDR1 is MNHEY and CDR2 SMNVEV (reference sequence). CDR3 length equals 13 residues. The CDR3 protein is CASSQINTGELFF. The DNA of the CDR3 is TGTGCCAGCAGCCAGATTAACACCGGGGAGCTGTTTTTT.

This clonotype was counted at least ten times. The chain has TRBV7-2 and TRBJ2-1; D is ambiguous. Germline lookup yields CDR1 SGHTA and CDR2 FQGNSA. There are 15 residues in the CDR3. Trimming left V 6 bases short and J 0 bases short, with 12 bases between. CDR3 region: CASSTLISSYNEQFF. CDR3 nucleotides: TGTGCCAGCAGTACTCTGATTAGCTCCTACAATGAGCAGTTCTTC.

The chain employs TRBV6-1 and TRBJ1-2, with D perhaps matching TRBD1 (5 bases). The CDR3 contains 12 residues. The V end lost 3 bases, the J end lost 5 bases, and 7 bases lay between the germline ends. Germline lookup yields CDR1 MNHNS and CDR2 SASEGT. The CDR3 reads CASSDGGYGYTF. The DNA of the CDR3 is TGTGCCAGCAGTGATGGGGGGTATGGCTACACCTTC.

The sample holds a few counts of this clonotype. CDR3 bases: TGTGCCTCCTCCGGAGGGTGGACTGGAAACACCATATATTTT. This codes for CASSGGWTGNTIYF. V usage is TRBV6-1 and J usage is TRBJ1-3; unclear D gene. Trimming took off 11 bases at V and 2 bases at J, with 16 bases between the two ends. The germline V gene encodes CDR1 MNHNS and CDR2 SASEGT. The CDR3 length is 14 residues.

A few counts support this clonotype. The chain employs TRBV19 and TRBJ1-5, with D possibly TRBD1 on 5 matching bases. Germline V gene sequence: CDR1 LNHDA, CDR2 SQIVND (reference sequence). The CDR3 contains 17 residues. V was cut by 5 bases and J by 6 bases, with 23 bases left in between. CDR3 in amino acids: CASSGGPKWIFSQPQHF. The CDR3, as DNA: TGTGCCAGTAGTGGGGGACCCAAATGGATCTTTAGTCAGCCCCAGCATTTT.

CDR3 in DNA: TGTGCCAGCAGCGCCCGACTAGCGGGGGGCCTCGCGAACACCGGGGAGCTGTTTTTT. Translating it yields CASSARLAGGLANTGELFF. The rearrangement joins TRBV7-2 to TRBJ2-2; 13 bases are shared with TRBD2. Losses at the gene ends were 5 bases for V and 0 bases for J; bases not matched to a gene: 9. CDR1 and CDR2 from the germline V gene are SGHTA and FQGNSA. The CDR3 runs to 19 residues.

This chain uses TRBV11-2 with TRBJ2-1; D might be TRBD1 (6 bases). The CDR3 runs to 13 residues. CDR1 and CDR2 (germline): SGHAT, FQNNGV. V was clipped by 5 bases and J by 3 bases, with 8 bases between them. CDR3 nucleotides: TGTGCCAGCAGCGTGGGACACTACAATGAGCAGTTCTTC. Protein product: CASSVGHYNEQFF. Full variable domain (missing parts from reference TRBV11-2 and TRBJ2-1): EAGVAQSPRYKIIEKRQSVAFWCNPISGHATLYWYQQILGQGPKLLIQFQNNGVVDDSQLPKDRFSAERLKGVDSTLKIQPAKLEDSAVYLCASSVGHYNEQFFGPGTRLTVL.

This clonotype was seen repeatedly, ten times or more. The chain links TRBV10-3 to TRBJ1-2; D might be TRBD1 (6 bases). The germline CDR1 and CDR2 sequences are ENHRY and SYGVKD. This CDR3 spans 13 amino acids. Trimming shortened V by 10 bases and J by 2 bases, and 14 bases separated the two germline ends. Written as DNA, the CDR3 is TGTGCCACCACGGGGGCCATGAACTATGGCTACACCTTC. It yields the protein CATTGAMNYGYTF.

The chain employs TRBV28 and TRBJ1-3, with 7 bases lining up with TRBD1. CDR1 is MDHEN, CDR2 SYDVKM, per germline. With 1 base clipped from V and 4 bases from J, the junction kept 7 bases outside the gene matches. This CDR3 comprises 16 residues. The CDR3 bases are TGTGCCAGCAGTTTATTAACAGGGGCCGGGGGAAACACCATATATTTT. Translation gives CASSLLTGAGGNTIYF.

In this sample, this clonotype turned up a few times. V is TRBV27 and J is TRBJ2-3, with unresolved D. From germline, CDR1 is MNHEY and CDR2 SMNVEV (reference sequence). Deletions cut 1 base from V and 0 bases from J, with 14 bases between. The CDR3 runs to 17 residues. The CDR3 loop is CASSLYPPDTSTDTQYF. In DNA, the CDR3 is TGTGCCAGCAGTTTATACCCCCCCGATACTAGCACAGATACGCAGTATTTT.

The rearrangement uses TRBV2 and TRBJ2-2, with D perhaps being TRBD1 or TRBD2 (6 bases each). Trimming stripped 0 bases from V and 0 bases from J, with 20 bases between. Germline V lookup: CDR1 SNHLY, CDR2 FYNNEI. The CDR3 sequence is 20 residues long. CDR3 residues: CASSEALRGLTPTNTGELFF. DNA of the CDR3: TGTGCCAGCAGTGAAGCGCTTCGGGGGCTTACCCCTACGAACACCGGGGAGCTGTTTTTT.

Many counts were recorded for this clonotype. This chain connects TRBV7-8 to TRBJ2-7, with a possible D match to TRBD1 (6 bases). The V and J ends lost 1 base and 4 bases respectively, with 14 bases between them. The CDR3 consists of 15 residues. The V gene's germline CDR1 is SGHVS and CDR2 FQNEAQ. CDR3 in amino acids: CASSLERTASYEQYF. The CDR3 coding sequence is TGTGCCAGCAGCTTAGAGAGGACAGCCTCTTACGAGCAGTACTTC.

This clonotype was observed a few times. The J gene is TRBJ2-2, the V gene TRBV6-1; TRBD2 aligns across 8 bases. This CDR3 spans 15 amino acids. CDR1 MNHNS and CDR2 SASEGT come from the germline V gene. After removal of 2 bases from V and 5 bases from J, the junction contained 4 bases not matched to a gene. CDR3 residues: CASSEFSGTTGELFF. Here the CDR3 DNA reads TGTGCCAGCAGTGAATTTAGCGGGACTACCGGGGAGCTGTTTTTT.